The 20 T cell receptor beta chains below were found in one sample sequenced in a study of T cell repertoires in cytomegalovirus infection. TCRdb recomputed calls from the reads with MiXCR, one row per CDR3 protein. Here the sample spans 250,000 to 300,000 distinct CDR3 sequences, roughly 9.1% being singletons. The sequenced sample was PBMCs. The receptors stem from a human donor in good health (CMV status not recorded). Some clones in this sample may be carry-over from other donors' samples.

This clonotype was detected many times. This sequence joins TRBV7-8 and TRBJ2-7; 13 bases are shared with TRBD2. This CDR3 has 18 amino acids. With 1 base clipped from V and 2 bases from J, the junction kept 8 bases outside the gene matches. CDR1 is SGHVS and CDR2 is FQNEAQ in the germline V gene. CDR3 coding DNA: TGTGCCAGCAGCTTAGTGTTAACTAGCGGGGGGGTCCCCTACGAGCAGTACTTC. Translating it yields CASSLVLTSGGVPYEQYF.

Remarks on this clonotype: A clone one base away is much larger, so this may be a read error. The V call is TRBV28, the J call TRBJ2-3; D unclear. TRBJ1-5 explains the end of the DNA better; the J call may be wrong. Germline V gene data show CDR1 as MDHEN and CDR2 as SYDVKM. The CDR3 contains 14 residues. CDR3 in DNA: TGTGCCAGCAGTATAACCGGGCCGCAGGATACGCAGCATTTT. It codes for CASSITGPQDTQHF.

This clonotype appeared many times. The chain employs TRBV20-1 and TRBJ2-2; 10 bases are shared with TRBD2. The germline gives CDR1 DFQATT, CDR2 SNEGSKA (reference sequence). J lost 2 bases, V lost 5 bases, and 5 bases had no gene match. The CDR3 is made up of 15 amino acids. The CDR3 DNA sequence: TGCAGTGCTCCTCTAGCGGGAGTTAACACCGGGGAGCTGTTTTTT. Amino acid sequence: CSAPLAGVNTGELFF.

This chain joins TRBV19 and TRBJ2-1; 9 bases fit TRBD2. The CDR3 has 14 residues. Germline CDR1 is LNHDA and CDR2 is SQIVND (reference sequence). Losses at the gene ends were 5 bases for V and 8 bases for J; bases not matched to a gene: 7. In DNA, the CDR3 is TGTGCCAGTAGTTCTATAGCGGGAGCGGATGAGCAGTTCTTC. Amino acid sequence: CASSSIAGADEQFF.

The genes are TRBV5-6 and TRBJ1-6; D unclear. The CDR3 loop spans 15 amino acids. The V and J ends lost 0 bases and 4 bases respectively, with 8 bases between them. In germline, CDR1 is SGHDT, CDR2 YYEEEE. CDR3 sequence reads: CASSLGGRYNSPLHF. The CDR3 bases are TGTGCCAGCAGCTTGGGGGGAAGATATAATTCACCCCTCCACTTT.

There are many counts of this clonotype. The rearrangement uses TRBV7-2 and TRBJ1-6, with TRBD1 identical over 7 bases. This CDR3 has 13 amino acids. CDR1 and CDR2 (germline): SGHTA, FQGNSA. V shed 4 bases, J shed 13 bases, and the junction held 7 bases outside the gene matches. CDR3 nucleotide sequence: TGTGCCAGCAGCTCTCGACAGGGAAGGCCCCTCCACTTT. Its protein product is CASSSRQGRPLHF. The complete variable domain, with remaining parts taken from reference TRBV7-2 and TRBJ1-6, reads GAGVSQSPSNKVTEKGKDVELRCDPISGHTALYWYRQSLGQGLEFLIYFQGNSAPDKSGLPSDRFSAERTGGSVSTLTIQRTQQEDSAVYLCASSSRQGRPLHFGNGTRLTVT.

This clonotype was seen ten or more times. The rearrangement joins TRBV11-1 to TRBJ2-5; 11 positions match TRBD2. This CDR3 has 15 residues. The trim removed 6 bases at V and 5 bases at J, leaving 8 bases unmatched. CDR1 and CDR2 from the germline V gene are SGHAT and FQDESV (reference sequence). The CDR3 coding sequence is TGTGCCAGCAGACGAGGGACTAGCGGCGGCGAGACCCAGTACTTC. Its translation is CASRRGTSGGETQYF.

This clonotype came up many times. The V call is TRBV7-2, the J call TRBJ2-3, with D possibly being TRBD2 (5 bases). In germline, CDR1 is SGHTA, CDR2 FQGNSA. V lost 6 bases, J lost 0 bases, and 22 bases lay in between. CDR3 size: 18 residues. CDR3 DNA sequence: TGTGCCAGCAGTTTACTCCCACCCCCGGGGAAGAGCACAGATACGCAGTATTTT. This translates into CASSLLPPPGKSTDTQYF. The full variable domain, with the rest looked up from reference TRBV7-2 and TRBJ2-3, is GAGVSQSPSNKVTEKGKDVELRCDPISGHTALYWYRQSLGQGLEFLIYFQGNSAPDKSGLPSDRFSAERTGGSVSTLTIQRTQQEDSAVYLCASSLLPPPGKSTDTQYFGPGTRLTVL.

At least ten counts were recorded for this clonotype. The chain uses TRBV7-2 and TRBJ2-1; 11 bases are a match to TRBD1. This CDR3 contains 14 residues. Per germline, CDR1 SGHTA and CDR2 FQGNSA. Trimming took 3 bases from V and 7 from J; bases not matched to a gene: 2. This CDR3 reads CASSFGQGANEQFF. In DNA form, the CDR3 reads TGTGCCAGCAGCTTTGGACAGGGGGCGAATGAGCAGTTCTTC.

For this clonotype: One end of the junction is discordant with germline, which a read error may explain. The chain combines TRBV7-8 with TRBJ1-1; D is unresolved. This CDR3 spans 13 amino acids. CDR1 is SGHVS, CDR2 FQNEAQ, per germline. This CDR3 reads CASSLLKNIEAFF. The CDR3, as DNA: TGTGCCAGCAGCTTACTCAAGAACATTGAAGCTTTCTTT.

Comments on this clonotype: A much larger clonotype is one base distant, so this may be a read error. The CDR3 nucleotides are TGTGTCAGCAGCCCGACGACAGAGCGAAACACCATATATTTT. Amino acids: CVSSPTTERNTIYF. The gene calls are TRBV7-2 and TRBJ1-3; TRBD1 is a possible D gene (5 bases). This CDR3 has 14 amino acids. Germline values: CDR1 SGHTA, CDR2 FQGNSA.

This chain uses TRBV18 with TRBJ2-1; D tentatively reads TRBD1 or TRBD2 (6 bases each). The V and J ends lost 3 bases and 6 bases respectively, with 15 bases between them. The CDR3 runs 15 residues. Per germline, CDR1 KGHSH and CDR2 LQKENI. This CDR3 is CASSPDRSGLNEQFF. CDR3 in DNA: TGTGCCAGCTCACCTGACAGGTCGGGACTCAATGAGCAGTTCTTC.

In this sample, this clonotype turned up many times. The J gene is TRBJ1-6, the V gene TRBV20-1; 8 bases are a match to TRBD1. The CDR3 loop spans 19 amino acids. V was pared by 0 bases and J by 0 bases, with 10 bases of the junction left unmatched. Germline V gene sequence: CDR1 DFQATT, CDR2 SNEGSKA (reference sequence). CDR3 in amino acids: CSARDQGQGAFSYNSPLHF. The DNA of the CDR3 is TGCAGTGCTAGAGATCAAGGCCAGGGGGCTTTCTCCTATAATTCACCCCTCCACTTT.

This clonotype has just a few counts. In DNA, the CDR3 is TGTGCCAGCAGCTTGGGGCAGGGTGATGAGTCACCCCTCCACTTT. Its protein product is CASSLGQGDESPLHF. The chain is built from TRBV7-9 and TRBJ1-6, with a possible D match to TRBD1 (5 bases). Trimming removed 3 bases from V and 10 bases from J, with 16 bases in between. The CDR3 is made up of 15 amino acids. Germline CDR1 is SEHNR and CDR2 is FQNEAQ (reference sequence).

This clonotype was counted once. CDR3 coding DNA: TGTGCCAGCAGTCCCGGACTAGACGTAGATGAGCAGTTCTTC. Translated, it gives CASSPGLDVDEQFF. This chain connects TRBV6-2 or TRBV6-3 to TRBJ2-1, with TRBD2 identical over 7 bases. Germline lookup yields CDR1 MNHEY and CDR2 SVGEGT. The ends lost 5 bases at V and 8 bases at J; junction bases unmatched: 9. The CDR3 loop spans 14 amino acids.

This clonotype was recorded many times. J is TRBJ2-2 and V is TRBV7-2, with TRBD2 matching 14 bases. V gave up 8 bases and J gave up 0 bases; unmatched junction bases: 2. The CDR3 extends over 16 amino acids. Germline CDR1 and CDR2: SGHTA and FQGNSA. CDR3 DNA: TGTGCCAGCCCGACTAGCGGGGGGGCGAACACCGGGGAGCTGTTTTTT. It translates to CASPTSGGANTGELFF.

Many counts were recorded for this clonotype. V and J are TRBV7-2 and TRBJ1-2, with no clear D. V shed 10 bases and J shed 4 bases, with 16 bases lying between them. This CDR3 has 13 amino acids. CDR1 and CDR2 from the germline V gene are SGHTA and FQGNSA. The CDR3, as DNA: TGTGCCAATGTCAAGGGCGTCGGCTATGGCTACACCTTC. Its translation: CANVKGVGYGYTF.

This clonotype appeared many times. The V gene is TRBV19, the J gene TRBJ1-5; 8 bases map to TRBD1. Germline V gene data show CDR1 as LNHDA and CDR2 as SQIVND (reference sequence). The CDR3 consists of 15 residues. With 5 bases clipped from V and 7 bases from J, the junction kept 10 bases outside the gene matches. The CDR3 protein is CASSPPTGGNQPQHF. CDR3 coding DNA: TGTGCCAGTAGTCCGCCCACAGGGGGTAACCAGCCCCAGCATTTT.

This clonotype was recorded many times. J is TRBJ1-1 and V is TRBV4-3; D is perhaps TRBD1 (5 bases). V was trimmed by 4 bases and J by 1 base, leaving 13 bases between them. Germline loops: CDR1 LGHNA, CDR2 YSLEER. The CDR3 totals 15 residues. The CDR3 is CASSLQDTWNTEAFF. CDR3 nucleotides: TGCGCCAGCAGCCTACAGGACACTTGGAACACTGAAGCTTTCTTT.

There are many counts of this clonotype. The chain recombines TRBV11-2 with TRBJ1-1; TRBD1 matches 7 bases. This CDR3 region has 13 residues. The trim removed 6 bases at V and 1 base at J, leaving 2 bases unmatched. Germline V lookup: CDR1 SGHAT, CDR2 FQNNGV. The CDR3 region is CASRGQTNTEAFF. CDR3 DNA: TGTGCCAGCAGGGGACAGACGAACACTGAAGCTTTCTTT.